These 9 T cell receptor beta chains originate from one sample sequenced in a study of human T cells and chemical hapten exposure. Stated time point: pre-sensitization, week 0. Regarding treatment: therapeutic diphenylcyclopropenone sensitization with weekly scalp DPC. TCRdb reprocessed the RACE reads with MiXCR, giving one entry per CDR3 protein. The table records about 98,000 distinct CDR3 sequences, approximately 10% of them present only once. The input for sequencing was whole blood, taken in connection with sensitization to the hapten diphenylcyclopropenone (DPC). Receptors originate from a woman aged 60-75 years with alopecia areata. Some clones in this sample may be carry-over from other donors' samples.

This clonotype occurred a few times. The chain combines TRBV19 with TRBJ2-7; D remains unclear. This CDR3 contains 13 residues. Germline V lookup: CDR1 LNHDA, CDR2 SQIVND (reference sequence). V was shortened by 9 bases and J by 2 bases, with 14 bases between the two germline ends. CDR3 sequence: CASTPGPTYEQYF. The CDR3 DNA is TGTGCCAGCACACCCGGACCCACCTACGAGCAGTACTTC.

The rearrangement links TRBV18 to TRBJ2-7; D remains unclear. This CDR3 has 11 amino acids. Deletions cut 6 bases from V and 5 bases from J, with 8 bases between. The germline gives CDR1 KGHSH, CDR2 LQKENI. The CDR3 region is CASSGENEQYF. CDR3 coding DNA: TGTGCCAGCTCGGGTGAAAACGAGCAGTACTTC.

This clonotype has at least ten counts. The chain is built from TRBV18 and TRBJ1-4; tentatively, D is TRBD1 (6 bases). Germline loops: CDR1 KGHSH, CDR2 LQKENI. The CDR3 runs to 15 residues. Trimming cost V 6 bases and J 5 bases, with 16 bases left between them. The CDR3 loop reads CASSPRGGQNEKLFF. CDR3 DNA sequence: TGTGCCAGCTCCCCCCGGGGGGGGCAGAATGAAAAACTGTTTTTT.

As for this clonotype: A much larger clone sits a single nucleotide away, making a read error possible. This sequence joins TRBV6-1 and TRBJ2-3; D is ambiguous. The V and J ends lost 0 bases and 2 bases respectively, with 12 bases between them. The CDR3 extends over 16 amino acids. Germline V gene lookup returns CDR1 MNHNS and CDR2 SASEGT. The CDR3 is CASSEAGCLNTDTQYF. CDR3 bases: TGTGCCAGCAGTGAAGCGGGGTGCCTCAACACAGATACGCAGTATTTT.

This clonotype has ten or more counts. The chain is built from TRBV5-1 and TRBJ2-1; perhaps TRBD2 as D (5 bases). The ends were cut back, 0 bases at V and 1 base at J, with 11 bases in the middle. This CDR3 comprises 16 residues. Germline-derived CDR1 and CDR2 are SGHRS and YFSETQ. The CDR3 nucleotides read TGCGCCAGCAGCTTGGCCGGGGAGATTTCCTACAATGAGCAGTTCTTC. Amino acid sequence: CASSLAGEISYNEQFF.

This clonotype was detected only a few times. The chain carries TRBV20-1 and TRBJ2-1; D call uncertain. Trimming cost V 3 bases and J 4 bases, with 13 bases left between them. CDR1 DFQATT and CDR2 SNEGSKA come from the germline V gene (reference sequence). The CDR3 has 14 residues. The CDR3 DNA reads as TGCAGTGCTAGTGGGTGGTCTGTGTACAATGAGCAGTTCTTC. This codes for CSASGWSVYNEQFF.

This clonotype was seen a few times. The V and J genes are TRBV29-1 and TRBJ2-3, with D perhaps matching TRBD1 (5 bases). The CDR3 is 15 residues long. Germline CDR1 is SQVTM and CDR2 is ANQGSEA. Trimming cost V 2 bases and J 0 bases, with 12 bases left between them. In DNA form, the CDR3 reads TGCAGCGTTGAATGGGCAGGGTCTAGCACAGATACGCAGTATTTT. Protein sequence: CSVEWAGSSTDTQYF.

The V gene is TRBV6-4, the J gene TRBJ2-1; D may be TRBD1 or TRBD2 (5 bases each). Germline CDR1 and CDR2: MRHNA and SNTAGT. The CDR3 consists of 14 residues. V lost 4 bases to trimming and J lost 8 bases, with 15 bases between them. The CDR3 spells CASSAWGVGDEQFF. In nucleotides, the CDR3 is TGTGCCAGCAGTGCGTGGGGAGTAGGGGATGAGCAGTTCTTC.

The CDR3 protein is CASSLLQDYEQYF. CDR3 DNA: TGCGCCAGCAGCTTGTTGCAGGACTACGAGCAGTACTTC. The chain recombines TRBV5-1 with TRBJ2-7; D is undetermined. This CDR3 contains 13 residues. CDR1 SGHRS and CDR2 YFSETQ come from the germline V gene. V was pared by 1 base and J by 3 bases, with 8 bases between. The whole variable domain, filled in from reference TRBV5-1 and TRBJ2-7, reads KAGVTQTPRYLIKTRGQQVTLSCSPISGHRSVSWYQQTPGQGLQFLFEYFSETQRNKGNFPGRFSGRQFSNSRSEMNVSTLELGDSALYLCASSLLQDYEQYFGPGTRLTVT.